This entry lists 25 T cell receptor beta chains sequenced from one sample in a study of Tregs in tolerant kidney transplant recipients. Profiled with immunoSEQ multiplex PCR; TCRdb holds only in-frame clones, not every one. The repertoire holds 240,000 or so clones, roughly four fifths seen once, with about 0.64% in the top ten. The sequenced material came from CD4+ T cells from blood. The receptors shown here come from a human donor in good health.

The V gene is TRBV5-1, the J gene TRBJ2-1; no firm D call. Germline CDR1 SGHRS, CDR2 YFSETQ. The CDR3 contains 13 residues. Trimming stripped 0 bases from V and 6 bases from J, with 7 bases between. The CDR3 bases are TGCGCCAGCAGCTTGGACGGGTTCAATGAGCAGTTCTTC. Protein product: CASSLDGFNEQFF.

This chain's CDR3 is CASGLRGTDTQYF. DNA for the CDR3: TGTGCTAGTGGCCTTCGAGGCACAGATACGCAGTATTTT. The chain recombines TRBV12-5 with TRBJ2-3; D gene ambiguous. The CDR3 is 13 amino acids. Germline values: CDR1 LGHNT, CDR2 FRNRAP. V lost 6 bases to trimming and J lost 1 base, with 8 bases between them. The whole variable domain, remainder taken from reference TRBV12-5 and TRBJ2-3, is DARVTQTPRHKVTEMGQEVTMRCQPILGHNTVFWYRQTMMQGLELLAYFRNRAPLDDSGMPKDRFSAEMPDATLATLKIQPSEPRDSAVYFCASGLRGTDTQYFGPGTRLTVL.

This clone was seen only once. This rearrangement joins TRBV6-1 to TRBJ2-6; a weak D match, TRBD2 (5 bases). CDR3 size: 15 residues. CDR1 MNHNS and CDR2 SASEGT come from the germline V gene. V was clipped by 11 bases and J by 1 base, with 15 bases between them. The DNA of the CDR3 is TGTGCCCACGGGGTCGGCGGGTCTGGGGCCAACGTCCTGACTTTC. Translating it yields CAHGVGGSGANVLTF.

The chain recombines TRBV6-6 with TRBJ1-1, with D possibly being TRBD1 (6 bases). V was pared by 6 bases and J by 14 bases, with 28 bases between. This CDR3 has 15 amino acids. Germline V gives CDR1 MNHNY, CDR2 SVGAGI (reference sequence). CDR3 DNA sequence: TGTGCCAGCAGCCCCGGGAGGATAGAGGGGGGCCGCGGCTTCTTT. Amino acids: CASSPGRIEGGRGFF.

The chain couples TRBV18 to TRBJ2-3, with D unclear. The CDR3 has 13 residues. V dropped 3 bases and J dropped 3 bases, with 7 bases sitting between them. Looked up from germline, CDR1 is KGHSH and CDR2 is LQKENI. The CDR3 nucleotides are TGTGCCAGCTCACCCTTAGAAACAGATACGCAGTATTTT. Amino acid sequence: CASSPLETDTQYF.

J is TRBJ1-2 and V is TRBV19; no reliable D call. Between the trimmed V and J ends, which lost 7 bases and 1 base, there was a span of 7 bases. The CDR3 loop spans 12 amino acids. CDR1 is LNHDA and CDR2 is SQIVND in the germline V gene (reference sequence). CDR3 bases: TGTGCCAGTACCGATTTTAACTATGGCTACACCTTC. Its translation is CASTDFNYGYTF.

The CDR3 DNA reads TGTGCCAGTAGTACGCGAAGGGGACTAGCTGGGAGGGGAGCCGGGGAGCTGTTTTTT. Protein: CASSTRRGLAGRGAGELFF. The chain carries TRBV19 and TRBJ2-2, with 9 bases that match TRBD2. Germline V gives CDR1 LNHDA, CDR2 SQIVND (reference sequence). V lost 4 bases to trimming and J lost 6 bases; unmatched junction nucleotides: 18. The CDR3 runs 19 residues.

This chain links TRBV30 with TRBJ2-2; D may be TRBD1 (6 bases). Trimming took 2 bases from V and 5 from J, leaving 9 bases between them. This CDR3 has 13 residues. Germline assignment: CDR1 GTSNPN and CDR2 SVGIG (reference sequence). The CDR3 DNA follows: TGTGCCTGGAGTCTACAGGGAACCGGGGAGCTGTTTTTT. Translated, it gives CAWSLQGTGELFF.

V gene TRBV5-1 combines with J gene TRBJ2-6; 8 positions match TRBD1. CDR1 and CDR2 from the germline V gene are SGHRS and YFSETQ. Trimming took 4 bases from V and 0 from J; bases not matched to a gene: 6. The CDR3 has 17 amino acids. The CDR3 here is CASSLGTGSSGANVLTF. CDR3 in DNA: TGCGCCAGCAGCCTGGGGACAGGTAGCTCTGGGGCCAACGTCCTGACTTTC. Supplemented by reference TRBV5-1 and TRBJ2-6, the full variable domain reads KAGVTQTPRYLIKTRGQQVTLSCSPISGHRSVSWYQQTPGQGLQFLFEYFSETQRNKGNFPGRFSGRQFSNSRSEMNVSTLELGDSALYLCASSLGTGSSGANVLTFGAGSRLTVL.

This sequence joins TRBV21-1 and TRBJ2-7; TRBD1, the D gene given by the table, was not confirmed from the DNA. TRBV21-1 is listed as a pseudogene. The CDR3 spans 14 residues. CDR3: CASSRNRGWDEQYF. The CDR3 nucleotides are TGTGCCAGCAGCAGAAACAGGGGTTGGGACGAGCAGTACTTC.

There are a few counts of this clone. The chain combines TRBV18 with TRBJ2-3; tentatively, D is TRBD1 (5 bases). V dropped 6 bases and J dropped 0 bases, with 16 bases sitting between them. From germline, CDR1 is KGHSH and CDR2 LQKENI. This CDR3 comprises 16 residues. This CDR3 is CASSLIRTTSTDTQYF. CDR3 coding DNA: TGTGCCAGCTCCTTGATAAGGACAACTAGCACAGATACGCAGTATTTT.

The rearrangement uses TRBV19 and TRBJ1-5; 12 bases are shared with TRBD1. Trimming took 8 bases from V and 6 from J; bases not matched to a gene: 11. CDR1 is LNHDA, CDR2 SQIVND, per germline (reference sequence). This CDR3 spans 16 amino acids. The CDR3 is CASSDRDRGLVQPQHF. Written as DNA, the CDR3 is TGTGCCAGTTCCGACCGGGACAGGGGGCTTGTTCAGCCCCAGCATTTT.

V and J are TRBV6-6 and TRBJ1-3; D might be TRBD1 (5 bases). CDR3 length: 11 amino acids. Deletions cut 4 bases from V and 11 bases from J, with 9 bases between. Germline V lookup: CDR1 MNHNY, CDR2 SVGAGI (reference sequence). Written as DNA, the CDR3 is TGTGCCAGCAGTTCCCGGGACTCCATATATTTT. Residues: CASSSRDSIYF.

This chain links TRBV19 with TRBJ1-5, with 9 bases identical to TRBD1. After removal of 4 bases from V and 4 bases from J, the junction contained 11 bases not matched to a gene. The germline gives CDR1 LNHDA, CDR2 SQIVND (reference sequence). The CDR3 sequence is 17 residues long. The DNA for the CDR3 is TGTGCCAGTAGTACCACGGACAGGGGAATTAAAAATCAGCCCCAGCATTTT. It specifies CASSTTDRGIKNQPQHF.

The rearrangement joins TRBV5-1 to TRBJ2-3; 10 nucleotides match TRBD2. The CDR3 runs 18 residues. Germline V gene lookup returns CDR1 SGHRS and CDR2 YFSETQ. The trim removed 2 bases at V and 2 bases at J, leaving 11 bases unmatched. CDR3 nucleotides: TGCGCCAGCAGCTTTCCCCGGACTAGCGGATCCACCACAGATACGCAGTATTTT. Translation gives CASSFPRTSGSTTDTQYF.

The rearrangement joins TRBV9 to TRBJ2-3; 9 nucleotides agree with TRBD2. This CDR3 contains 16 residues. V lost 7 bases and J lost 4; bases outside the gene matches: 13. CDR1 and CDR2 (germline): SGDLS, YYNGEE. The CDR3 here is CASGLSAGGPPDTQYF. Here the CDR3 DNA reads TGTGCCAGCGGCCTTTCGGCGGGGGGGCCCCCAGATACGCAGTATTTT.

J is TRBJ1-2 and V is TRBV6-6; 9 bases agree with TRBD1. V shed 0 bases, J shed 7 bases, and the junction held 3 bases outside the gene matches. The CDR3 has 14 amino acids. Germline CDR1 MNHNY, CDR2 SVGAGI (reference sequence). The CDR3 DNA reads TGTGCCAGCAGTTACTCGGGACAGGGCCGTGGCTACACCTTC. Translation: CASSYSGQGRGYTF.

The V call is TRBV18, the J call TRBJ1-1; D remains unclear. The germline V gene has CDR1 KGHSH and CDR2 LQKENI. This CDR3 comprises 14 residues. The V and J ends lost 1 base and 7 bases respectively, with 13 bases between them. The CDR3: CASSPRSQAHEAFF. The CDR3 region has the DNA TGTGCCAGCTCACCACGGAGTCAGGCCCATGAAGCTTTCTTT. Supplemented by reference TRBV18 and TRBJ1-1, the full variable domain reads NAGVMQNPRHLVRRRGQEARLRCSPMKGHSHVYWYRQLPEEGLKFMVYLQKENIIDESGMPKERFSAEFPKEGPSILRIQQVVRGDSAAYFCASSPRSQAHEAFFGQGTRLTVV.

V is TRBV7-9 and J is TRBJ1-1; TRBD1 might be the D (6 bases). Trimming cost V 5 bases and J 8 bases, with 12 bases left between them. The CDR3 totals 12 residues. Germline assignment: CDR1 SEHNR and CDR2 FQNEAQ (reference sequence). The CDR3 spells CASSPQGLEAFF. The CDR3 bases are TGTGCCAGCAGCCCACAGGGTTTGGAAGCTTTCTTT.

The V and J genes are TRBV28 and TRBJ2-3; 11 bases agree with TRBD2. The CDR3 has 16 amino acids. Germline assignment: CDR1 MDHEN and CDR2 SYDVKM. V was pared by 6 bases and J by 4 bases, with 9 bases of the junction left unmatched. The CDR3 reads CASSPRLAGKSDTQYF. Here the CDR3 DNA reads TGTGCCAGCAGCCCCCGACTAGCGGGAAAGTCAGATACGCAGTATTTT.

V usage is TRBV7-9 and J usage is TRBJ2-1; 11 positions match TRBD2. The CDR3 runs 13 residues. Trimming at V came to 5 bases and at J to 10 bases, leaving 4 bases not matched to a gene. Per germline, CDR1 SEHNR and CDR2 FQNEAQ (reference sequence). For the CDR3, the DNA is TGTGCCAGCAGCAATAGCGGGGGGGCGGAGCAGTTCTTC. Translation: CASSNSGGAEQFF.

The chain combines TRBV12-5 with TRBJ1-3; tentative D call: TRBD1 (6 bases). CDR1 is LGHNT and CDR2 is FRNRAP in the germline V gene. This CDR3 contains 17 residues. Between the trimmed V and J ends, which lost 2 bases and 4 bases, there was a span of 18 bases. The CDR3 reads CASGLPPQGFGGNTIYF. CDR3 in DNA: TGTGCTAGTGGTTTGCCACCACAGGGATTCGGCGGAAACACCATATATTTT.

DNA of the CDR3: TGTGCCAGCTCACCACCGAAAGGGGGCCCCTACGAGCAGTACTTC. This translates into CASSPPKGGPYEQYF. The chain is built from TRBV18 and TRBJ2-7; TRBD1 agrees at 7 bases. Per germline, CDR1 KGHSH and CDR2 LQKENI. The CDR3 has 15 amino acids. Losses at the gene ends were 0 bases for V and 2 bases for J; bases not matched to a gene: 4.

V gene TRBV2 combines with J gene TRBJ1-6, with 7 bases identical to TRBD1. V shed 2 bases, J shed 7 bases, and the junction held 5 bases outside the gene matches. The CDR3 loop spans 15 amino acids. The V gene's germline CDR1 is SNHLY and CDR2 FYNNEI. CDR3 nucleotides: TGTGCCAGCAGTGAATGGGCAGGGGGAAATTCACCCCTCCACTTT. Translating gives CASSEWAGGNSPLHF.

The chain joins TRBV6-1 to TRBJ1-5; perhaps TRBD1 as D (5 bases). The CDR3 sequence is 13 residues long. V lost 6 bases and J lost 5, with 11 bases in between. Germline V gives CDR1 MNHNS, CDR2 SASEGT. The CDR3 is CASRPGAYQPQHF. CDR3 in DNA: TGTGCCAGCAGACCCGGGGCCTATCAGCCCCAGCATTTT.